These 2 T cell receptor beta chains came from one sample sequenced in a study of blood T cell repertoires in COVID-19. Clones were sequenced by immunoSEQ multiplex PCR, and TCRdb holds only the in-frame ones, with some missing. The sample carries 350,000 to 450,000 clones, 70% to 90% recorded once. The sequencing input was peripheral blood. Receptors were obtained from a woman between 55 and 75 years old with COVID-19, enrolled during active disease.

The CDR3 nucleotides read TGCAGCGTTGCGGGACAGGGCCGTGGAGAGCAGTACTTC. Translating it yields CSVAGQGRGEQYF. The V call is TRBV29-1, the J call TRBJ2-7, with TRBD1 identical over 9 bases. The length of the CDR3 is 13 residues. Germline V gene sequence: CDR1 SQVTM, CDR2 ANQGSEA. V shed 4 bases, J shed 7 bases, and the junction held 8 bases outside the gene matches.

The chain links TRBV6-1 to TRBJ1-3, with 8 bases aligning to TRBD1. Germline lookup yields CDR1 MNHNS and CDR2 SASEGT. The length of the CDR3 is 17 residues. V dropped 4 bases and J dropped 0; count of bases not matched to a gene: 8. The CDR3 spells CASSVGDRRFSGNTIYF. DNA of the CDR3: TGTGCCAGCAGTGTGGGGGACAGGAGATTCTCTGGAAACACCATATATTTT.